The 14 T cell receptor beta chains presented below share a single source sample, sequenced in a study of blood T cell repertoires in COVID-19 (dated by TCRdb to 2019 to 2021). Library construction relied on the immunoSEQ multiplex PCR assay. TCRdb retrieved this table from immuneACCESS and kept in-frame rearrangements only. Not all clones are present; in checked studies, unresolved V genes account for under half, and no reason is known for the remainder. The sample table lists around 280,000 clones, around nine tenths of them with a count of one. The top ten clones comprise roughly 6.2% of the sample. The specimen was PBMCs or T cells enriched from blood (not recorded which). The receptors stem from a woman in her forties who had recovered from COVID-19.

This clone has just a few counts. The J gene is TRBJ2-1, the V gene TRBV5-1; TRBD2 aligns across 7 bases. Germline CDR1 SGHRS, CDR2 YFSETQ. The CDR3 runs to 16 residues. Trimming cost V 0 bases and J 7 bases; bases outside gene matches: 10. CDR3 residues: CASSLAARGSNNEQFF. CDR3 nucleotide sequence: TGCGCCAGCAGCTTGGCCGCGCGGGGGAGTAATAATGAGCAGTTCTTC.

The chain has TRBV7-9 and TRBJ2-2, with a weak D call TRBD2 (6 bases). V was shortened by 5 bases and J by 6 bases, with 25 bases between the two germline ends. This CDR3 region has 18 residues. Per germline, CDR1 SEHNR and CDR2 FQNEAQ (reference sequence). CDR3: CASSPGGWVDRTPGELFF. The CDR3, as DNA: TGTGCCAGCAGCCCCGGAGGGTGGGTTGACAGAACCCCCGGGGAGCTGTTTTTT.

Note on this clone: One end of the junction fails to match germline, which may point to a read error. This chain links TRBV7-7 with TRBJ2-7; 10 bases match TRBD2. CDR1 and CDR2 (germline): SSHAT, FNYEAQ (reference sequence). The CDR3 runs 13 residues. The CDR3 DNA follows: TGTGCTAGCAGTCAGCGGGAGGGCGGCGAGCAGTACTTC. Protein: CASSQREGGEQYF.

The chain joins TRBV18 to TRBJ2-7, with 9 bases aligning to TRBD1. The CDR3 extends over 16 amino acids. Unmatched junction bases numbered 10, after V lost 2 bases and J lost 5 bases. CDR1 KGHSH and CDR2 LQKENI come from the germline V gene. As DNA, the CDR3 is TGTGCCAGCTCACCATCCCCTCCCGGGACAGGGAACGAGCAGTACTTC. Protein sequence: CASSPSPPGTGNEQYF.

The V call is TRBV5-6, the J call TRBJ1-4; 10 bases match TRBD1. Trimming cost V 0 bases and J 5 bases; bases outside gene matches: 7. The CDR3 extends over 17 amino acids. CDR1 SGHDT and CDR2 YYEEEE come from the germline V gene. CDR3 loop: CASSLGDRGFLNEKLFF. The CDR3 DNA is TGTGCCAGCAGCTTGGGGGACAGGGGCTTTTTGAATGAAAAACTGTTTTTT. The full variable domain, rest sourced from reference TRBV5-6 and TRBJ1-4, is DAGVTQSPTHLIKTRGQQVTLRCSPKSGHDTVSWYQQALGQGPQFIFQYYEEEERQRGNFPDRFSGHQFPNYSSELNVNALLLGDSALYLCASSLGDRGFLNEKLFFGSGTQLSVL.

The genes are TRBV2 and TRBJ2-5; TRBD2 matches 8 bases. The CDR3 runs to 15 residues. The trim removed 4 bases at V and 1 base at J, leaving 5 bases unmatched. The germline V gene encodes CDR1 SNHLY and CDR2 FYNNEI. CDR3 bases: TGTGCCAGCAGTGCTACCGGGACTAGCCAAGAGACCCAGTACTTC. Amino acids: CASSATGTSQETQYF.

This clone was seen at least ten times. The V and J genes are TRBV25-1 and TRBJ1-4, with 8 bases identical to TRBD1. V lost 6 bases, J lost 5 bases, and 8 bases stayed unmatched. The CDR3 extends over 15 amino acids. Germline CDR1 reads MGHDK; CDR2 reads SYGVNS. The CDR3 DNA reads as TGTGCCAGCAGGGGGAGCGGGACAGGCAATGAAAAACTGTTTTTT. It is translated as CASRGSGTGNEKLFF.

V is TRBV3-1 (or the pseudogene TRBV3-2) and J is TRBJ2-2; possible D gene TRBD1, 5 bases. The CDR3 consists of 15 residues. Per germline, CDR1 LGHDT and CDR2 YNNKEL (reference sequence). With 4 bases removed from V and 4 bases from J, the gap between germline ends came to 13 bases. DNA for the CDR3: TGTGCCAGCAGCCCCAACGGACATACCACCGGGGAGCTGTTTTTT. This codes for CASSPNGHTTGELFF.

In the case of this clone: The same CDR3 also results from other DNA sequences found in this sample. The CDR3 DNA sequence: TGTGCCAGCTCCAGTCAGGGCAATCAGCCCCAGCATTTT. This codes for CASSSQGNQPQHF. The gene calls are TRBV18 and TRBJ1-5; unclear D gene. The germline gives CDR1 KGHSH, CDR2 LQKENI. The CDR3 runs to 13 residues. Trimming cost V 6 bases and J 2 bases, with 8 bases left between them.

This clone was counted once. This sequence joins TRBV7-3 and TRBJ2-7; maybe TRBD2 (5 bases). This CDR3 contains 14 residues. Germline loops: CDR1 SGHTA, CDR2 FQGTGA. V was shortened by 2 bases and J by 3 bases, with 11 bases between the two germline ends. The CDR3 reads CASSLQLVDYEQYF. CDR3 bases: TGTGCCAGCAGCTTACAACTAGTAGACTACGAGCAGTACTTC.

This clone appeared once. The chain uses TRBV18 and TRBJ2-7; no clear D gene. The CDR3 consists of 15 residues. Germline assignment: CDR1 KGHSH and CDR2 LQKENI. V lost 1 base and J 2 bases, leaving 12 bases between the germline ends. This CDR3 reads CASSPRINRAYEQYF. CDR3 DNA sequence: TGTGCCAGCTCACCACGTATTAACAGAGCCTACGAGCAGTACTTC. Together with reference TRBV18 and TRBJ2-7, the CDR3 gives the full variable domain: NAGVMQNPRHLVRRRGQEARLRCSPMKGHSHVYWYRQLPEEGLKFMVYLQKENIIDESGMPKERFSAEFPKEGPSILRIQQVVRGDSAAYFCASSPRINRAYEQYFGPGTRLTVT.

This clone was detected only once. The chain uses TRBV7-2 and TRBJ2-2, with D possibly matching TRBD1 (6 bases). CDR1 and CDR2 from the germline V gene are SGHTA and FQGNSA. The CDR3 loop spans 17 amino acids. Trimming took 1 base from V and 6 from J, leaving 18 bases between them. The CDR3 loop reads CASSLDSGTKNAGELFF. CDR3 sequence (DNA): TGTGCCAGCAGCTTAGATTCTGGGACAAAGAATGCCGGGGAGCTGTTTTTT. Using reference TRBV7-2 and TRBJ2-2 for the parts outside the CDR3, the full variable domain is GAGVSQSPSNKVTEKGKDVELRCDPISGHTALYWYRQSLGQGLEFLIYFQGNSAPDKSGLPSDRFSAERTGGSVSTLTIQRTQQEDSAVYLCASSLDSGTKNAGELFFGEGSRLTVL.

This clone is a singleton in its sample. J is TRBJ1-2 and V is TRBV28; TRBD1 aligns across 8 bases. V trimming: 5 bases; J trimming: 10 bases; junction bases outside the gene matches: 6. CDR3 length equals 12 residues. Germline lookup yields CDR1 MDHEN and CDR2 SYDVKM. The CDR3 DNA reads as TGTGCCAGCAGTATCAGGACAGGGACCTACACCTTC. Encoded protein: CASSIRTGTYTF.

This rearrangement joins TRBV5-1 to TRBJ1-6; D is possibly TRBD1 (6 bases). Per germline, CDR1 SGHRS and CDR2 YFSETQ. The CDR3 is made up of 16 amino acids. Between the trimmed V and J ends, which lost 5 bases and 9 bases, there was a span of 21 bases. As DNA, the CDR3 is TGCGCCAGCAGGCAAGCGCCGGGGGGCTCTAGTTCACCCCTCCACTTT. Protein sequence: CASRQAPGGSSSPLHF.